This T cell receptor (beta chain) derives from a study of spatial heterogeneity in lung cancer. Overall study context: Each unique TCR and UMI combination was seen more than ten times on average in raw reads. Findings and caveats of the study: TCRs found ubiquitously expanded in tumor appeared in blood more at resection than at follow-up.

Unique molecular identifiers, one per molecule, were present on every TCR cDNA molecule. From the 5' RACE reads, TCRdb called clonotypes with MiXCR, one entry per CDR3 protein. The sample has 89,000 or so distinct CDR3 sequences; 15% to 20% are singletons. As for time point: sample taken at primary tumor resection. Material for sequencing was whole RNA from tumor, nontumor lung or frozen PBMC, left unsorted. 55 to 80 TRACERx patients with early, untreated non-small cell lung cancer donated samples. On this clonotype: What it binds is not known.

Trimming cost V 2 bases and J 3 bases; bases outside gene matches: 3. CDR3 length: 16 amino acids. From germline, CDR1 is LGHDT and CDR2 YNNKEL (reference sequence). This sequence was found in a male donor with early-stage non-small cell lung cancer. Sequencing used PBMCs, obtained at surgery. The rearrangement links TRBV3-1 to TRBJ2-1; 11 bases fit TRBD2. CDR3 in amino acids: CASSQPGTSGYNEQFF. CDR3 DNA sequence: TGTGCCAGCAGCCAACCCGGGACTAGCGGCTACAATGAGCAGTTCTTC.